This entry concerns a single TCR beta chain. Its specificity is unknown. The record originates from a study of a mutant IDH1 vaccine in newly diagnosed glioma. At the level of the study: Before enrollment, the patients had been treated with radiotherapy alone, temozolomide alone, or both together. Most of them had received both. Study-wide results and limits: Apparently, pseudoprogression bore no relation to changes among the top peripheral T cell clonotypes. In about 93% of patients, immune responses induced by the vaccine occurred.

Repertoires were generated with immunoSEQ multiplex PCR, while TCRdb's copy carries only in-frame clones and drops some. The data contain about 30,000 clones, over 70% of them seen just once; the ten biggest clones take up about 21%. This sample's time point: baseline, week 1 (first vaccination visit). The treatment: pre-vaccination baseline after standard-of-care therapy. New WHO grade 3 or 4 IDH1-mutant, ATRX-lost astrocytomas were present in all donors. The CDR3 spans 14 residues. V was trimmed by 1 base and J by 5 bases, leaving 9 bases between them. The germline CDR1 and CDR2 sequences are LNHDA and SQIVND (reference sequence).

The TCR sequence derives from a man under 40 with glioma. This sample comprised PBMCs, obtained from a glioma patient treated with radiotherapy, temozolomide or both. The chain couples TRBV19 to TRBJ1-5; tentatively, D is TRBD1 (6 bases). CDR3 DNA: TGTGCCAGTAGTATAGCAGGGGCCCATCAGCCCCAGCATTTT. Translation: CASSIAGAHQPQHF.